This TCR beta chain derives from a study of cytomegalovirus exposure and HLA in healthy donors. About this clone: What it recognizes is unknown.

Study-level points and caveats: Donor immune exposure was known only as CMV serostatus.

PCR used 60 Vbeta primers and 13 Jbeta primers. Measured with immunoSEQ multiplex PCR; TCRdb has only the in-frame clones, and not every one. The repertoire has 150,000 or so clones, about 80% of them found once; the top ten carry approximately 13%. Sample: PBMCs. The sequence was collected from a man aged 40-49 years in good health and CMV-seropositive.

The CDR3 region is CASSQYSTSSYEQYF. CDR3 DNA sequence: TGTGCCAGCAGCCAGTACAGTACTTCTTCCTACGAGCAGTACTTC. The chain is built from TRBV5-4 and TRBJ2-7; D gene unclear. In germline, CDR1 is SGHNT, CDR2 YYREEE (reference sequence). The CDR3 runs 15 residues. Trimming shortened V by 4 bases and J by 1 base, and 15 bases separated the two germline ends.